The clone carrying this T cell receptor beta chain occurred once. This table comes from immunoSEQ multiplex PCR, and its TCRdb copy is limited to in-frame clones, with some not included. The profile shows 200,000 to 250,000 clones, roughly 88% of them singletons. The CDR3 sequence is 15 residues long. The J segment lost 4 bases and the V segment lost 3 bases, leaving 7 bases of the junction unmatched. CDR1 and CDR2 (germline): MNHEY, SMNVEV (reference sequence). This sample was taken from a study of cytomegalovirus exposure and HLA in healthy donors. The sequence came from a woman aged 25 to 39 in good health and CMV-seropositive. The chain combines TRBV27 with TRBJ2-5, with TRBD1 identical over 8 bases. Sequences were obtained from PBMCs. The DNA for the CDR3 is TGTGCCAGCAGTTTGGCTCCAGGGACAGGAGAGACCCAGTACTTC. Translating it yields CASSLAPGTGETQYF.